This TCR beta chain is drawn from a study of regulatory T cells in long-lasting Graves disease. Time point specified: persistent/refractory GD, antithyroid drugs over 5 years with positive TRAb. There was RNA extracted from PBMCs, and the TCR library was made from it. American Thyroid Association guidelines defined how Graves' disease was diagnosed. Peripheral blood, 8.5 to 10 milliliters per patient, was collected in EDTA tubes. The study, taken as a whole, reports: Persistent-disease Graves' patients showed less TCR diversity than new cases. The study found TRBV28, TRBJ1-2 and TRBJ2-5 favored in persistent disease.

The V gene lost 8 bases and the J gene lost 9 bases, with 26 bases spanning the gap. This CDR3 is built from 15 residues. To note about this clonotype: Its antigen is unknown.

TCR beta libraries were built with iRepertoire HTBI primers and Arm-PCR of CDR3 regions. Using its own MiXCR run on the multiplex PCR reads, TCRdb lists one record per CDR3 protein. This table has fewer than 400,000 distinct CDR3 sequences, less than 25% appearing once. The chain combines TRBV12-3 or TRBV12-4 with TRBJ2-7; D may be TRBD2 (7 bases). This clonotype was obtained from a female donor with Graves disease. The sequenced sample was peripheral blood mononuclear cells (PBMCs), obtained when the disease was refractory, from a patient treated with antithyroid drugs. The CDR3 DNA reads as TGTGCCAGCGCCGCGGGGGCCTTCCCCGGATTAGGGCAGTACTTC. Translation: CASAAGAFPGLGQYF.